The sequence of this TCR beta chain was determined in a study of blood T cell repertoires in COVID-19. Study overall: Donors in the United States, Italy and Spain gave samples during acute or convalescent COVID-19.

As processed by the authors: The assay estimated nucleated cells by amplifying reference gene primers. TCRdb's table, derived via immunoSEQ multiplex PCR, lists solely in-frame clones and lacks some. The V and J calls and clone size are taken from that table; D and trimming were inferred from the DNA. The data show about 84,000 clones, about 80% seen once. The receptor comes from a man aged 65 to 79 with acute or convalescent COVID-19. The sample was peripheral blood.

The CDR3 DNA sequence: TGTGCCATCAGTGAGGGCTTGGGTCAGGGGCACCCGCATTTT. Residues: CAISEGLGQGHPHF. J is TRBJ1-5 and V is TRBV10-3; D perhaps matches TRBD1 (6 bases). The germline V and J ends were trimmed by 2 bases and 15 bases, with 20 bases remaining between them. Germline assignment: CDR1 ENHRY and CDR2 SYGVKD. This CDR3 has 14 residues.